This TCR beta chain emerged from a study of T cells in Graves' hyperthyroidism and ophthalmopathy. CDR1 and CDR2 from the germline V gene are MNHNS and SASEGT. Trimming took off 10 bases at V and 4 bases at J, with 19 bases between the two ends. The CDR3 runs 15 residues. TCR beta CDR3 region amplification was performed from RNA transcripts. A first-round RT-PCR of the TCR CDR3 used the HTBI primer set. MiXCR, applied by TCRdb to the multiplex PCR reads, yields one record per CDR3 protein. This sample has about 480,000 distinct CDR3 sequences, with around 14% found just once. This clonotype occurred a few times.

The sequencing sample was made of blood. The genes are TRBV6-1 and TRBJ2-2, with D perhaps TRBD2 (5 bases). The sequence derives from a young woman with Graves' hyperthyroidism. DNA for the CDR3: TGTGCCACCAACACTAGAGGGAGAAGCACCGGGGAGCTGTTTTTT. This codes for CATNTRGRSTGELFF.